The 21 T cell receptor beta chains reported below all come from one sample, sequenced in a study of blood T cell repertoires in COVID-19 (TCRdb year 2020). The receptor library was made with the immunoSEQ multiplex PCR assay. TCRdb took over this immuneACCESS table, retaining in-frame rearrangements with V and J assigned. Such tables are incomplete; in checked studies, under half of the missing clones stem from an unresolved V gene, and the remainder is unexplained. Recorded for this sample are about 160,000 clones; around 80% of them occurred a single time. The leading ten clones occupy more than 7% of the sample. The material sequenced was peripheral blood. The receptor set was obtained from a woman aged 80 or older with active or convalescent COVID-19.

V and J are TRBV10-3 and TRBJ2-3; tentative D call: TRBD2 (5 bases). Germline V gene data show CDR1 as ENHRY and CDR2 as SYGVKD. The CDR3 length is 14 residues. Trimming stripped 3 bases from V and 2 bases from J, with 9 bases between. This chain's CDR3 is CAISDSGVTDTQYF. CDR3 nucleotide sequence: TGTGCCATCAGTGATTCCGGGGTCACAGATACGCAGTATTTT.

V is TRBV28 and J is TRBJ1-6; TRBD1 aligns across 8 bases. Germline V CDR1 and CDR2: MDHEN, SYDVKM. The CDR3 is made up of 14 amino acids. Trimming removed 8 bases from V and 14 bases from J; junction bases left unmatched: 14. In DNA, the CDR3 is TGTGCCAGCTTACCGGGACAGGAGTCTAGGTCCCTCCACTTT. Protein: CASLPGQESRSLHF.

The chain uses TRBV25-1 and TRBJ1-2, with TRBD1 matching over 8 bases. The V segment lost 3 bases and the J segment 4 bases; nucleotides outside the gene matches: 4. Germline CDR1 reads MGHDK; CDR2 reads SYGVNS. This CDR3 contains 14 residues. The chain's CDR3 is CASSDSGGGYGYTF. CDR3 nucleotide sequence: TGTGCCAGCAGTGATTCAGGGGGCGGCTATGGCTACACCTTC.

This clone was counted a single time. This rearrangement joins TRBV5-8 to TRBJ2-3, with 7 nucleotides matching TRBD2. The germline V gene has CDR1 SGHTS and CDR2 YDEGEE. This CDR3 comprises 16 residues. The V gene end was trimmed by 4 bases and the J gene end by 2 bases; junction bases not matched to a gene: 10. The CDR3: CASSGRGRAPTDTQYF. The DNA of the CDR3 is TGTGCCAGCAGCGGGAGGGGAAGGGCCCCCACAGATACGCAGTATTTT.

The chain links TRBV2 to TRBJ1-5, with TRBD1 matching 10 bases. CDR1 SNHLY and CDR2 FYNNEI come from the germline V gene. V lost 5 bases to trimming and J lost 0 bases; unmatched junction nucleotides: 10. The CDR3 totals 18 residues. CDR3 sequence (DNA): TGTGCCAGCAGTCTAGTCTGGGACAGGGGCCTTAGCAATCAGCCCCAGCATTTT. This sequence encodes CASSLVWDRGLSNQPQHF.

The V and J genes are TRBV21-1 and TRBJ1-3; TRBD1, the table's D call, was not compared with the DNA. TRBV21-1 is a pseudogene. CDR3 length equals 19 residues. The CDR3 reads CASSKEKVGQTSSGNTIYF. The CDR3 DNA follows: TGTGCCAGCAGCAAAGAGAAGGTAGGACAGACCTCCTCTGGAAACACCATATATTTT.

The chain carries TRBV7-9 and TRBJ1-2; weak D call: TRBD1 (5 bases). V was trimmed by 4 bases and J by 3 bases, leaving 15 bases between them. The CDR3 covers 15 residues. CDR1 and CDR2 from the germline V gene are SEHNR and FQNEAQ (reference sequence). As DNA, the CDR3 is TGTGCCAGCAGCTCAACCGACGGGGGTGACTATGGCTACACCTTC. Its protein is CASSSTDGGDYGYTF.

J is TRBJ2-2 and V is TRBV7-9, with 7 bases fitting TRBD1. The germline CDR1 and CDR2 sequences are SEHNR and FQNEAQ (reference sequence). The CDR3 contains 15 residues. Germline trimming cut 1 base from V and 2 bases from J; bases unmatched to any gene: 1. The CDR3, as DNA: TGTGCCAGCAGCTTAGGACAGGGAAACACCGGGGAGCTGTTTTTT. Encoded protein: CASSLGQGNTGELFF.

This clone turned up a few times. The rearrangement links TRBV29-1 to TRBJ1-3; 10 bases are a match to TRBD1. This CDR3 comprises 15 residues. V trimming: 7 bases; J trimming: 3 bases; junction bases outside the gene matches: 9. The germline V gene has CDR1 SQVTM and CDR2 ANQGSEA. The CDR3 region is CSARIGTGVGNTIYF. The CDR3 coding sequence is TGCAGCGCCCGGATCGGGACAGGGGTTGGAAACACCATATATTTT.

The rearrangement links TRBV30 to TRBJ1-6; D is possibly TRBD1 (5 bases). CDR3 length: 14 residues. Trimming removed 2 bases from V and 12 bases from J, with 17 bases in between. In germline, CDR1 is GTSNPN, CDR2 SVGIG (reference sequence). CDR3 region: CAWSLGTVNQPLHF. The CDR3 region has the DNA TGTGCCTGGAGTCTAGGGACTGTGAACCAACCCCTCCACTTT.

Concerning this clone: Additional DNA sequences in this sample encode the identical CDR3. The chain carries TRBV5-4 and TRBJ1-2; D remains ambiguous. The CDR3 spans 12 residues. V dropped 1 base and J dropped 4 bases, with 5 bases sitting between them. Germline assignment: CDR1 SGHNT and CDR2 YYREEE (reference sequence). CDR3 sequence reads: CASSLTGYGYTF. CDR3 DNA: TGTGCCAGCAGCTTGACGGGCTATGGCTACACCTTC.

The CDR3 sequence is CASSLEWRANTEAFF. CDR3 DNA sequence: TGCGCCAGCAGCCTGGAGTGGAGGGCGAACACTGAAGCTTTCTTT. The V gene is TRBV5-1, the J gene TRBJ1-1; D is ambiguous. The CDR3 sequence is 15 residues long. V lost 4 bases, J lost 1 base, and 14 bases lay in between. Looked up from germline, CDR1 is SGHRS and CDR2 is YFSETQ.

The chain employs TRBV3-1 (or the pseudogene TRBV3-2) and TRBJ2-1, with TRBD1 as a possible D gene (5 bases). Germline loops: CDR1 LGHDT, CDR2 YNNKEL (reference sequence). V gave up 4 bases and J gave up 0 bases, with 10 bases separating them. The CDR3 extends over 15 amino acids. The DNA for the CDR3 is TGTGCCAGCAGCCCCACAGGATTCTCCTACAATGAGCAGTTCTTC. Translating it yields CASSPTGFSYNEQFF.

The CDR3 DNA is TGTGCCAGCAGTTATGGGACAGGGGGCGACTATGGCTACACCTTC. Translating it yields CASSYGTGGDYGYTF. The gene calls are TRBV6-5 and TRBJ1-2; 12 nucleotides align to TRBD1. Germline values: CDR1 MNHEY, CDR2 SVGAGI. The V gene end was trimmed by 3 bases and the J gene end by 3 bases; junction bases not matched to a gene: 2. The CDR3 length is 15 residues.

This chain uses TRBV3-1 (or the pseudogene TRBV3-2) with TRBJ2-7; 7 bases fit TRBD1. CDR3 size: 14 residues. The ends lost 3 bases at V and 5 bases at J; junction bases unmatched: 7. The V gene's germline CDR1 is LGHDT and CDR2 YNNKEL (reference sequence). CDR3 in amino acids: CASSQDKGANEQYF. The CDR3 bases are TGTGCCAGCAGCCAGGACAAGGGGGCCAACGAGCAGTACTTC.

Details on this clone: The sample carries other DNA sequences with the same CDR3. J is TRBJ1-6 and V is TRBV18; unclear D gene. The CDR3 runs 15 residues. Trimming took 3 bases from V and 0 from J, leaving 6 bases between them. The germline V gene encodes CDR1 KGHSH and CDR2 LQKENI. The CDR3 bases are TGTGCCAGCTCACCGGGGAGCTCCTATAATTCACCCCTCCACTTT. Encoded protein: CASSPGSSYNSPLHF.

The rearrangement links TRBV4-1 to TRBJ2-1; 11 nucleotides agree with TRBD2. The germline V gene encodes CDR1 MGHRA and CDR2 YSYEKL. V trimming: 1 base; J trimming: 3 bases; junction bases outside the gene matches: 2. The CDR3 totals 16 residues. CDR3 DNA: TGCGCCAGCAGCCAAGGTCTAGCGGGGGGCTACAATGAGCAGTTCTTC. Translating it yields CASSQGLAGGYNEQFF.

The J gene is TRBJ2-2, the V gene TRBV6-5; the match to TRBD1 covers 7 bases. The CDR3 spans 14 residues. V dropped 6 bases and J dropped 4; count of bases not matched to a gene: 5. Germline values: CDR1 MNHEY, CDR2 SVGAGI. DNA for the CDR3: TGTGCCAGCAGCGGGACAGCAATCACCGGGGAGCTGTTTTTT. This codes for CASSGTAITGELFF.

The rearrangement joins TRBV25-1 to TRBJ2-3; 9 bases agree with TRBD2. The CDR3 consists of 16 residues. Germline CDR1 and CDR2: MGHDK and SYGVNS. V lost 2 bases to trimming and J lost 2 bases; unmatched junction nucleotides: 5. As DNA, the CDR3 is TGTGCCAGCAGTGAAGCGGGGACTAGCCTCACAGATACGCAGTATTTT. Encoded protein: CASSEAGTSLTDTQYF.

The chain couples TRBV6-5 to TRBJ1-4, with no clear D. Trimming shortened V by 0 bases and J by 4 bases, and 9 bases separated the two germline ends. This CDR3 is built from 15 residues. The germline V gene encodes CDR1 MNHEY and CDR2 SVGAGI. CDR3: CASSYSGSHNEKLFF. CDR3 nucleotides: TGTGCCAGCAGTTACTCGGGGAGTCATAATGAAAAACTGTTTTTT.

The gene calls are TRBV6-5 and TRBJ1-5; D is uncertain. The CDR3 extends over 15 amino acids. CDR1 is MNHEY, CDR2 SVGAGI, per germline. V was trimmed by 4 bases and J by 6 bases, leaving 16 bases between them. CDR3 in amino acids: CASSSLREGGQPQHF. In DNA form, the CDR3 reads TGTGCCAGCAGTTCCCTCCGTGAGGGCGGTCAGCCCCAGCATTTT.